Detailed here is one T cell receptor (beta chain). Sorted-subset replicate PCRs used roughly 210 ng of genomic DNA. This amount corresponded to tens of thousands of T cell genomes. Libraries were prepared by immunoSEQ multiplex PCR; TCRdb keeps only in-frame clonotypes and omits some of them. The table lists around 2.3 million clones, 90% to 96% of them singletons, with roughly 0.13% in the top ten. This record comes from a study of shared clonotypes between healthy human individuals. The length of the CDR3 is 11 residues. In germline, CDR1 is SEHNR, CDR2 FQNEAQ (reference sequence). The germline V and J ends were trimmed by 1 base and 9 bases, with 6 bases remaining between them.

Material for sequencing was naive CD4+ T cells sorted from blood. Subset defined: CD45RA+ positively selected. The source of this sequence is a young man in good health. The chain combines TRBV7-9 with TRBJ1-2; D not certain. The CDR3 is CASSLGLSYTF. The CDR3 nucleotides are TGTGCCAGCAGCTTAGGTTTGAGCTACACCTTC.